Sequencing of this TCR beta chain was carried out in a study of shared clonotypes between healthy human individuals. V lost 6 bases to trimming and J lost 5 bases, with 19 bases between them. Looked up from germline, CDR1 is GTSNPN and CDR2 is SVGIG (reference sequence). There are 14 residues in the CDR3. Remarks on this clone: The antigen remains undetermined.

The authors distributed each subset's genomic DNA evenly over several immunoSEQ plates. TCRdb's table, derived via immunoSEQ multiplex PCR, lists solely in-frame clones and lacks some. The table includes millions of clones, 95% detected once. Study-level results: The study found approximately 5% of naive CD4 clonotypes shared across a few donors. The researchers took only blood, and tissue repertoires probably look different. Estimated richness was generally greater in naive than memory subsets.

This receptor was identified in a young man in good health. The gene calls are TRBV30 and TRBJ1-1; TRBD1 is a possible D gene (5 bases). Input material: naive CD4+ T cells sorted from blood. Subset indicated: CD45RA+ positively selected. The CDR3 DNA reads TGTGCCTGCCCCCAGTCGGGGGATGGAACTGAAGCTTTCTTT. Translating gives CACPQSGDGTEAFF.